This TCR beta chain comes out of a study of human T cells and chemical hapten exposure. It was the library that attached unique molecular identifiers to individual cDNA molecules. TCRdb analysed the RACE reads with MiXCR anew, one entry per CDR3 protein. The top ten hold 1.5% to 2% of the sample, which has about 61,000 distinct CDR3 sequences, around 7% seen once. In its sample, this clonotype was seen many times. The germline gives CDR1 MNHEY, CDR2 SVGEGT. V trimming: 6 bases; J trimming: 3 bases; junction bases outside the gene matches: 7. The CDR3 totals 15 residues. Sample time point: pre-sensitization, week 0. Treatment in this sample: therapeutic diphenylcyclopropenone sensitization with weekly scalp DPC. From whole blood left unfractionated, total RNA was extracted.

The sequenced sample was whole blood, obtained in connection with sensitization to the hapten diphenylcyclopropenone (DPC). The J gene is TRBJ1-2, the V gene TRBV6-2 or TRBV6-3, with 10 positions matching TRBD1. This receptor was obtained from a woman between 25 and 40 years old with alopecia areata. Some clones in this sample may be carry-over from other donors' samples. CDR3 protein: CASSSTGTGDYGYTF. CDR3 in DNA: TGTGCCAGCAGCAGCACCGGGACAGGGGACTATGGCTACACCTTC.